Included here is one T cell receptor (beta chain) sequence, with context. No antigen is known for it. CDR3 size: 14 residues. The V segment lost 7 bases and the J segment 6 bases; nucleotides outside the gene matches: 5. Both TRBC1 and TRBC2 were covered by a beta constant-region primer of two equimolar oligonucleotides. Ligated cDNA was amplified by four rounds of PCR with nested alpha and beta constant-region primers and SP2. TCRdb redid the calling of the UMI-ligation and nested PCR reads with MiXCR, one entry per CDR3 protein. This sample has roughly 100,000 distinct CDR3 sequences, with 14% found just once. Separate alpha and beta amplification began at the second PCR step. CMV status came from CD4+ IFNgamma after overnight CMV lysate stimulation. These data are taken from a study of naive and memory T cell subsets. Findings of the study overall: Especially in CD8 cells, naive repertoires contained a few larger clonotypes, possibly CD45RA-re-expressing memory cells. Activation and differentiation may alter RNA-based TCR counts.

The V and J genes are TRBV12-3 or TRBV12-4 and TRBJ2-7; 14 bases line up with TRBD2. The origin of this receptor is a human donor in good health. The sequenced sample consisted of naive CD8+ T cells from blood. The DNA for the CDR3 is TGTGCCAGCACCCAGGGACTAGCGGGAGCCGAGCAGTACTTC. This sequence encodes CASTQGLAGAEQYF.